The 32 T cell receptor beta chains presented below share a single source sample, sequenced in a study of beta chain features in type 1 diabetes. Expressed TCRB transcripts were sequenced, since all the RNA that had been isolated was reverse transcribed. Assay: immunoSEQ multiplex PCR; the TCRdb copy retains only in-frame clones and omits some. This table has about 300,000 clones, about 8.5% appearing once. The sequencing sample was made of central memory CD4+ T cells from blood. These TCRs come from a woman between 18 and 29 years old in good health.

The V and J genes are TRBV4-1 and TRBJ2-3; D is possibly TRBD1 (6 bases). CDR3 length: 15 amino acids. Trimming cost V 1 base and J 2 bases, with 10 bases left between them. The V gene's germline CDR1 is MGHRA and CDR2 YSYEKL. CDR3 loop: CASSQVGAFTDTQYF. The CDR3 region has the DNA TGCGCCAGCAGCCAAGTGGGGGCCTTCACAGATACGCAGTATTTT.

This clone was counted a few times. The rearrangement uses TRBV2 and TRBJ2-5; D is possibly TRBD2 (7 bases). Germline CDR1 reads SNHLY; CDR2 reads FYNNEI. This CDR3 is 15 amino acids long. V dropped 4 bases and J dropped 5 bases, with 17 bases sitting between them. The CDR3 sequence is CASSAEGGAGETQYF. CDR3 DNA sequence: TGTGCCAGCAGTGCCGAAGGGGGGGCGGGCGAGACCCAGTACTTC.

This clone was seen only a few times. J is TRBJ2-5 and V is TRBV4-2, with D possibly being TRBD1 (6 bases). The V gene lost 1 base and the J gene lost 2 bases, with 8 bases spanning the gap. CDR1 and CDR2 (germline): LGHNA, YNFKEQ. CDR3 length: 14 amino acids. The CDR3 here is CASSQGTEQETQYF. CDR3 nucleotides: TGTGCCAGCAGCCAAGGGACAGAGCAAGAGACCCAGTACTTC.

J is TRBJ2-3 and V is TRBV11-3; D is unresolved. CDR1 SGHNT and CDR2 YENEEA come from the germline V gene. V lost 8 bases and J lost 0, with 12 bases in between. The length of the CDR3 is 14 residues. The CDR3 nucleotides read TGTGCCAGCCGGCGCCGAGTTAGCACAGATACGCAGTATTTT. Protein sequence: CASRRRVSTDTQYF.

This rearrangement joins TRBV7-8 to TRBJ2-1, with 10 bases aligning to TRBD1. The CDR3 runs 15 residues. The junction had 6 bases not matched to a gene; V was cut back by 2 bases and J by 8 bases. Germline V gene data show CDR1 as SGHVS and CDR2 as FQNEAQ. CDR3 protein: CASSLMGQGYDEQFF. Written as DNA, the CDR3 is TGTGCCAGCAGCTTAATGGGACAGGGGTACGATGAGCAGTTCTTC.

The chain joins TRBV27 to TRBJ2-5; no clear D gene. The CDR3 runs to 16 residues. Germline V gene data show CDR1 as MNHEY and CDR2 as SMNVEV (reference sequence). The V gene lost 6 bases and the J gene lost 5 bases, with 22 bases spanning the gap. The CDR3 here is CASSRIPPEVRETQYF. Written as DNA, the CDR3 is TGTGCCAGCAGCCGTATACCCCCTGAAGTCCGGGAGACCCAGTACTTC.

The CDR3 loop is CASSLGQGQTYEQYV. In DNA form, the CDR3 reads TGTGCCAGCAGCTTGGGACAGGGCCAGACCTACGAGCAGTACGTC. The J gene is TRBJ2-7, the V gene TRBV5-6, with 7 bases matching TRBD1. The CDR3 loop spans 15 amino acids. J lost 2 bases, V lost 0 bases, and 5 bases had no gene match. Germline loops: CDR1 SGHDT, CDR2 YYEEEE.

The chain employs TRBV2 and TRBJ2-2; 7 bases match TRBD1. The V and J ends lost 1 base and 6 bases, in that order; junction bases with no gene match: 5. This CDR3 has 15 residues. Germline V gene data show CDR1 as SNHLY and CDR2 as FYNNEI. The CDR3 loop is CASSEGQGGPGELFF. In DNA form, the CDR3 reads TGTGCCAGCAGTGAAGGACAGGGTGGTCCCGGGGAGCTGTTTTTT. Full variable domain (missing parts from reference TRBV2 and TRBJ2-2): EPEVTQTPSHQVTQMGQEVILRCVPISNHLYFYWYRQILGQKVEFLVSFYNNEISEKSEIFDDQFSVERPDGSNFTLKIRSTKLEDSAMYFCASSEGQGGPGELFFGEGSRLTVL.

This clone was recorded a few times. The chain joins TRBV11-1 to TRBJ2-1; a weak D match, TRBD2 (6 bases). In germline, CDR1 is SGHAT, CDR2 FQDESV (reference sequence). The CDR3 totals 16 residues. V was shortened by 5 bases and J by 3 bases, with 17 bases between the two germline ends. The CDR3 loop is CASSPRRLVIYNEQFF. Here the CDR3 DNA reads TGTGCCAGCAGCCCCAGACGACTAGTGATCTACAATGAGCAGTTCTTC.

This clone was seen a few times. This chain joins TRBV21-1 and TRBJ1-1. TRBV21-1 represents a pseudogene. The CDR3 is 16 residues long. As DNA, the CDR3 is TGTGCCAGCAGCAAAGAGAGGGGAAGGGAGAGGACTGAAGCTTTCTTT. It translates to CASSKERGRERTEAFF.

V gene TRBV7-9 combines with J gene TRBJ2-3; D gene unclear. With 3 bases removed from V and 1 base from J, the gap between germline ends came to 11 bases. Germline CDR1 SEHNR, CDR2 FQNEAQ (reference sequence). The length of the CDR3 is 15 residues. The CDR3 DNA sequence: TGTGCCAGCAGCTTCGTCACTTCTGGCACAGATACGCAGTATTTT. This sequence encodes CASSFVTSGTDTQYF.

This clone was observed a few times. The sample has other DNA sequences that encode this CDR3 too. This chain joins TRBV7-9 and TRBJ2-1, with 13 bases matching TRBD2. The CDR3 is 16 amino acids. Germline V gene data show CDR1 as SEHNR and CDR2 as FQNEAQ (reference sequence). V lost 1 base, J lost 5 bases, and 2 bases stayed unmatched. CDR3 protein: CASSLGLAGGDNEQFF. The CDR3 bases are TGTGCCAGCAGCTTAGGACTAGCGGGGGGTGACAATGAGCAGTTCTTC.

The chain joins TRBV9 to TRBJ2-3, with unresolved D. Trimming shortened V by 2 bases and J by 5 bases, and 9 bases separated the two germline ends. There are 13 residues in the CDR3. The germline V gene has CDR1 SGDLS and CDR2 YYNGEE. The CDR3 coding sequence is TGTGCCAGCAGCGTGTCCCACCAAGATACGCAGTATTTT. It codes for CASSVSHQDTQYF.

This clone was seen more than once but under ten times. The CDR3 region has the DNA TGTGCCAGCAGCTTAGGAAATTCACCCCTCCACTTT. Encoded protein: CASSLGNSPLHF. The J gene is TRBJ1-6, the V gene TRBV7-9; D unclear. CDR1 and CDR2 from the germline V gene are SEHNR and FQNEAQ (reference sequence). Trimming cost V 1 base and J 7 bases, with 2 bases left between them. The CDR3 is 12 amino acids.

V is TRBV7-2 and J is TRBJ2-7; D is perhaps TRBD2 (6 bases). CDR3 length: 15 amino acids. CDR1 SGHTA and CDR2 FQGNSA come from the germline V gene. V dropped 1 base and J dropped 0 bases, with 10 bases sitting between them. CDR3 sequence (DNA): TGTGCCAGCAGCTTAGGAGCTAGCGTCTCCTACGAGCAGTACTTC. Protein: CASSLGASVSYEQYF.

This clone was observed at least ten times. The rearrangement uses TRBV25-1 and TRBJ2-1; D is ambiguous. Trimming took 1 base from V and 7 from J, leaving 5 bases between them. The V gene's germline CDR1 is MGHDK and CDR2 SYGVNS. The CDR3 extends over 12 amino acids. For the CDR3, the DNA is TGTGCCAGCAGTGAATCTAAGAATGAGCAGTTCTTC. Translation gives CASSESKNEQFF.

In the case of this clone: The limits of the CDR3 on the DNA are not certain, so only TCRdb's listed CDR3 is given. The rearrangement joins TRBV23-1 to TRBJ1-4. TRBV23-1 is flagged as an ORF with uncertain function. The CDR3 sequence runs 15 residues, both termini included. The CDR3 sequence is CASSQRDSLMKNCFF.

The chain is built from TRBV20-1 and TRBJ2-5; possibly TRBD1 or TRBD2 for D (5 bases each). Germline values: CDR1 DFQATT, CDR2 SNEGSKA (reference sequence). Trimming shortened V by 6 bases and J by 9 bases, and 14 bases separated the two germline ends. The CDR3 is 11 amino acids. CDR3 DNA sequence: TGCAGTGCGGAGCGAGGGACCCCCCAGTACTTC. It translates to CSAERGTPQYF.

This clone was observed many times. The chain is built from TRBV7-3 and TRBJ2-6; D gene uncertain. The CDR3 runs 14 residues. Germline assignment: CDR1 SGHTA and CDR2 FQGTGA. V lost 4 bases to trimming and J lost 3 bases, with 7 bases between them. The DNA for the CDR3 is TGTGCCAGCAGCTCCCCCTATGGGGCCAACGTCCTGACTTTC. This codes for CASSSPYGANVLTF.

The CDR3 loop reads CASSRLERTEAFF. The CDR3 DNA reads as TGTGCCAGCAGTCGCCTGGAACGCACTGAAGCTTTCTTT. V gene TRBV6-5 combines with J gene TRBJ1-1; D is undetermined. The CDR3 is made up of 13 amino acids. The V and J ends lost 5 bases and 4 bases respectively, with 11 bases between them. CDR1 is MNHEY and CDR2 is SVGAGI in the germline V gene.

This chain connects TRBV6-5 to TRBJ2-2; D unclear. Trimming removed 0 bases at V and 5 bases at J, with 4 bases between. Germline assignment: CDR1 MNHEY and CDR2 SVGAGI. The CDR3 sequence is 13 residues long. CDR3 protein: CASSYSLTGELFF. CDR3 in DNA: TGTGCCAGCAGTTACTCCCTGACCGGGGAGCTGTTTTTT.

V is TRBV5-4 and J is TRBJ2-5; 8 bases match TRBD1. Germline-derived CDR1 and CDR2 are SGHNT and YYREEE (reference sequence). The length of the CDR3 is 14 residues. The V segment lost 3 bases and the J segment 5 bases; nucleotides outside the gene matches: 6. CDR3 coding DNA: TGTGCCAGCAGCTCGACAGGGGCTGGGGAGACCCAGTACTTC. As protein: CASSSTGAGETQYF.

This clone has only a few counts. The chain recombines TRBV5-4 with TRBJ2-7; D is perhaps TRBD1 (5 bases). This CDR3 contains 13 residues. Germline loops: CDR1 SGHNT, CDR2 YYREEE (reference sequence). Trimming took 1 base from V and 7 from J, leaving 12 bases between them. CDR3 in DNA: TGTGCCAGCAGCTTGTATGCAGGGTCGGAGCAGTACGTC. It specifies CASSLYAGSEQYV.

This clone was counted between two and nine times. The V gene is TRBV6-1, the J gene TRBJ1-5; D is unresolved. Germline values: CDR1 MNHNS, CDR2 SASEGT. The V end lost 3 bases, the J end lost 1 base, and 10 bases lay between the germline ends. CDR3 length equals 15 residues. The CDR3 sequence is CASSERHRSNQPQHF. The CDR3, as DNA: TGTGCCAGCAGTGAGCGACATAGAAGCAATCAGCCCCAGCATTTT.

The chain couples TRBV5-1 to TRBJ2-3; 13 nucleotides line up with TRBD2. CDR1 and CDR2 (germline): SGHRS, YFSETQ. V lost 4 bases, J lost 0 bases, and 11 bases stayed unmatched. This CDR3 is built from 19 residues. Here the CDR3 reads CASSPRTSGGAWSTDTQYF. For the CDR3, the DNA is TGCGCCAGCAGCCCGAGAACTAGCGGGGGGGCGTGGAGCACAGATACGCAGTATTTT.

This clone was observed a handful of times. The DNA of the CDR3 is TGTGCCGGGGTGGACGGGGGCTCCTACAATGAGCAGTTCTTC. Encoded protein: CAGVDGGSYNEQFF. The V gene is TRBV30, the J gene TRBJ2-1; D is possibly TRBD2 (6 bases). This CDR3 region has 14 residues. Between the trimmed V and J ends, which lost 8 bases and 0 bases, there was a span of 14 bases. In germline, CDR1 is GTSNPN, CDR2 SVGIG (reference sequence).

This clone was detected ten times or more. CDR3 residues: CASSIIAAEQFF. CDR3 nucleotides: TGTGCCAGTAGTATTATAGCAGCTGAGCAGTTCTTC. V gene TRBV19 combines with J gene TRBJ2-1; D gene unclear. The CDR3 runs 12 residues. V lost 3 bases and J 9 bases, leaving 9 bases between the germline ends. The germline CDR1 and CDR2 sequences are LNHDA and SQIVND (reference sequence).

This clone occurred a few times. V is TRBV11-2 and J is TRBJ2-1; D gene unclear. The germline V gene has CDR1 SGHAT and CDR2 FQNNGV. This CDR3 has 15 residues. Trimming took off 2 bases at V and 0 bases at J, with 8 bases between the two ends. CDR3: CASSLILSSYNEQFF. The CDR3 DNA reads as TGTGCCAGCAGCTTAATTTTGAGCTCCTACAATGAGCAGTTCTTC. Filled out from reference TRBV11-2 and TRBJ2-1, the complete variable domain reads EAGVAQSPRYKIIEKRQSVAFWCNPISGHATLYWYQQILGQGPKLLIQFQNNGVVDDSQLPKDRFSAERLKGVDSTLKIQPAKLEDSAVYLCASSLILSSYNEQFFGPGTRLTVL.

This clone was seen only a few times. The J gene is TRBJ2-6, the V gene TRBV7-2; possible D gene TRBD1, 5 bases. This CDR3 is built from 18 residues. In germline, CDR1 is SGHTA, CDR2 FQGNSA. Deletions cut 5 bases from V and 1 base from J, with 18 bases between. The CDR3 sequence: CASSRGRVPPSGANVLTF. The CDR3 region has the DNA TGTGCCAGCAGCCGAGGCAGGGTCCCCCCATCTGGGGCCAACGTCCTGACTTTC.

In nucleotides, the CDR3 is TGTGCCAGCAGTCCCTACAACAATGAGCAGTTCTTC. This translates into CASSPYNNEQFF. V is TRBV2 and J is TRBJ2-1; D unclear. Germline CDR1 reads SNHLY; CDR2 reads FYNNEI. V was trimmed by 5 bases and J by 5 bases, leaving 7 bases between them. CDR3 size: 12 residues.

This clone has more than one count but fewer than ten. The chain links TRBV30 to TRBJ2-4; 12 bases map to TRBD1. CDR1 GTSNPN and CDR2 SVGIG come from the germline V gene (reference sequence). J was trimmed by 0 bases and V by 4 bases; bases with no gene match: 10. This CDR3 spans 18 amino acids. CDR3 in DNA: TGTGCCTGGACGAGAGGGACAGGGGGCGATATAGCCAAAAACATTCAGTACTTC. This sequence encodes CAWTRGTGGDIAKNIQYF. The full variable domain, in which reference TRBV30 and TRBJ2-4 provide the parts outside the CDR3, is SQTIHQWPATLVQPVGSPLSLECTVEGTSNPNLYWYRQAAGRGLQLLFYSVGIGQISSEVPQNLSASRPQDRQFILSSKKLLLSDSGFYLCAWTRGTGGDIAKNIQYFGAGTRLSVL.

This clone has a count of ten or more. J is TRBJ1-6 and V is TRBV7-8; D gene uncertain. Germline V gives CDR1 SGHVS, CDR2 FQNEAQ. The V and J ends lost 5 bases and 7 bases respectively, with 15 bases between them. The CDR3 consists of 15 residues. The CDR3 is CASSPRGGMNSPLHF. For the CDR3, the DNA is TGTGCCAGCAGCCCCCGGGGTGGGATGAATTCACCCCTCCACTTT. The full variable domain, rest sourced from reference TRBV7-8 and TRBJ1-6, is GAGVSQSPRYKVAKRGQDVALRCDPISGHVSLFWYQQALGQGPEFLTYFQNEAQLDKSGLPSDRFFAERPEGSVSTLKIQRTQQEDSAVYLCASSPRGGMNSPLHFGNGTRLTVT.